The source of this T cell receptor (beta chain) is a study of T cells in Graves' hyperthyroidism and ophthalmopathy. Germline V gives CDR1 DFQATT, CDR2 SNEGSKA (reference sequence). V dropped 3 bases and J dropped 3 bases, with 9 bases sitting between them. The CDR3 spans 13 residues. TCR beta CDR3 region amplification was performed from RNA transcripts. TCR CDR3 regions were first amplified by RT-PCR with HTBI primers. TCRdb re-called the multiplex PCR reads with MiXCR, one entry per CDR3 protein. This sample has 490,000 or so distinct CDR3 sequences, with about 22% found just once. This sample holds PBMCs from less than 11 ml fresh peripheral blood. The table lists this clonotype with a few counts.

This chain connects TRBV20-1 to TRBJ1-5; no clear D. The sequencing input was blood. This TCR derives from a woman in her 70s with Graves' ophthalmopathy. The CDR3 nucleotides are TGCAGTGCTAGCCGGGCAGCCAATCAGCCCCAGCATTTT. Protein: CSASRAANQPQHF.